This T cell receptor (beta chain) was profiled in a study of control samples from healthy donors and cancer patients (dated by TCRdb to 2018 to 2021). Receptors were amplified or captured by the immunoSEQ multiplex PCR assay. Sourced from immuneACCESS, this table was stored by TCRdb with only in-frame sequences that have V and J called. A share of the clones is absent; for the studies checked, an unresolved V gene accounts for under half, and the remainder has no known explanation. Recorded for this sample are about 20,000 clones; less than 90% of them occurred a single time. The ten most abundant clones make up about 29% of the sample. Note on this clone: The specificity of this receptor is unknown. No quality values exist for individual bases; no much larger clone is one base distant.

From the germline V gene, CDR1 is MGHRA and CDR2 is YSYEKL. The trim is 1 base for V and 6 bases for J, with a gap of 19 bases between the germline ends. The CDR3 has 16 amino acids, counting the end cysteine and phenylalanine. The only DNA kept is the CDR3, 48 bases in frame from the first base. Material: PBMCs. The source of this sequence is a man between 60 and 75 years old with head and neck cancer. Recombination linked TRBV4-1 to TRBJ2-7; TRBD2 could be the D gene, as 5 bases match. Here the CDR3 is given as CASSQVTGVSLIEQYF. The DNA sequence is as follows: TGCGCCAGCAGCCAAGTGACCGGGGTCTCTCTCATCGAGCAGTACTTC.